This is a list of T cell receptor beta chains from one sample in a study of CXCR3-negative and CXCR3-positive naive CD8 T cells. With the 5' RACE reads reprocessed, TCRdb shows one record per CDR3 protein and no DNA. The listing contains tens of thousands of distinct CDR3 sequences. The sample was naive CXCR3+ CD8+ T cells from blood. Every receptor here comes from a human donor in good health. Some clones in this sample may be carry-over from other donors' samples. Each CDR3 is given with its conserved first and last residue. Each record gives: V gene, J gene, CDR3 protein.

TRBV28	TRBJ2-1	CASSSRAGPFNEQFF
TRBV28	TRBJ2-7	CASSPPSAGFYEQYF
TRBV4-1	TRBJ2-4	CASSQGAPDIQYF
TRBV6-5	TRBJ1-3	CASSYRASGNTIYF
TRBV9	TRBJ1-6	CASSVASSALNSPLHF
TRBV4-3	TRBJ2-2	CASSQDGEKRVSGTGNAGELFF
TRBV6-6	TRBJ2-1	CATYQTGGAGNEQFF
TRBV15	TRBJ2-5	CATSASWGTQETQYF
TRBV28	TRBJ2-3	CASSLGDRGTDTQYF
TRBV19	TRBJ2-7	CASSRDRLYEQYF
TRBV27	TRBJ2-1	CASSLSGGLNEQFF
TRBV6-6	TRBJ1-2	CASSYPGPWDYGYTF
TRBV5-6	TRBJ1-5	CASSFGFYSNQPQHF